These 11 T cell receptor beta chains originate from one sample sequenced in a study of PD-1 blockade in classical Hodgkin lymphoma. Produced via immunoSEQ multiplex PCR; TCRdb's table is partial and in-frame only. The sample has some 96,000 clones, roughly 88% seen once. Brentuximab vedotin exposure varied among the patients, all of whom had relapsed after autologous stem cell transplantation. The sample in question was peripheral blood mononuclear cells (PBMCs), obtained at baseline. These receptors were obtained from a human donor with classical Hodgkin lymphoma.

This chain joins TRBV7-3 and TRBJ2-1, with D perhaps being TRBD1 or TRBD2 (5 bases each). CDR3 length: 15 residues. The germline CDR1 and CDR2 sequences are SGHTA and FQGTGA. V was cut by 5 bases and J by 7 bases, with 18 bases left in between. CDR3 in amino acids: CASSPGPGTWNEQFF. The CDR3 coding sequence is TGTGCCAGCAGCCCGGGGCCAGGGACGTGGAATGAGCAGTTCTTC.

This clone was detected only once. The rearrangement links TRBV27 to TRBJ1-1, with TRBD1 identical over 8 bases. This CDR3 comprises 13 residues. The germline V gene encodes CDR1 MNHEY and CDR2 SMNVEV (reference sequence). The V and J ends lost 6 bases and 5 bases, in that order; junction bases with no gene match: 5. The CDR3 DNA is TGTGCCAGCAGAGGACAGGGTGAAACTGAAGCTTTCTTT. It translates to CASRGQGETEAFF.

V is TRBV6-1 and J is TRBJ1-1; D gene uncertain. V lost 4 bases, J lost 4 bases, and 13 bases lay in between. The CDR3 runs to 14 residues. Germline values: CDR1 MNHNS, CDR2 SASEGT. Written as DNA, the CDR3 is TGTGCCAGCAGTGCTTGGGCGCAACCCACTGAAGCTTTCTTT. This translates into CASSAWAQPTEAFF.

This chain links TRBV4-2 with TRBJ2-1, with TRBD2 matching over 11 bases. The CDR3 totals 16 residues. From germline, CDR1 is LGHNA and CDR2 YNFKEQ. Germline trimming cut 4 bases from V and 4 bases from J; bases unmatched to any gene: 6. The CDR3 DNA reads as TGTGCCAGCAGCCGCCGGACTAGCGGGTCTTACAATGAGCAGTTCTTC. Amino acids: CASSRRTSGSYNEQFF.

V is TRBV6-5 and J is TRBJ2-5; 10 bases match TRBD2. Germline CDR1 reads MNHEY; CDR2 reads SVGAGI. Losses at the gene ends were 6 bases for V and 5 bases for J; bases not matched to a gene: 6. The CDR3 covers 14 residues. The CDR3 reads CASSPGTSEETQYF. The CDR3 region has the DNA TGTGCCAGCAGCCCCGGGACTAGCGAGGAGACCCAGTACTTC.

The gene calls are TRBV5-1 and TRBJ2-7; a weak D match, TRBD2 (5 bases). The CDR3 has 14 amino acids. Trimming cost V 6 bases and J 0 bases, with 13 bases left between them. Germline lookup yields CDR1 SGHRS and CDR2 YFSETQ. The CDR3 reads CASTESGSSYEQYF. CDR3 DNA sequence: TGCGCCAGCACCGAAAGCGGATCCTCCTACGAGCAGTACTTC.

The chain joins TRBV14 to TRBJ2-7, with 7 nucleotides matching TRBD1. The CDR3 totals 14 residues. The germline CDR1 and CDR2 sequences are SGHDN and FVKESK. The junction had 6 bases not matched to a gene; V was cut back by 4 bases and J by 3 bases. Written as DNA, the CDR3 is TGTGCCAGCAGCCCGTGGACAGGCAGCTACGAGCAGTACTTC. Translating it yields CASSPWTGSYEQYF.

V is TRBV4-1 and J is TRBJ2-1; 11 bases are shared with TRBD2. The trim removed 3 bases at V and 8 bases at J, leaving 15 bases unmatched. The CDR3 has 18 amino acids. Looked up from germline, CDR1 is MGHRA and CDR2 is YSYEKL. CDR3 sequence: CASSHASGVAGGGDEQFF. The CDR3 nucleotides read TGCGCCAGCAGCCATGCCTCCGGGGTAGCGGGAGGGGGCGATGAGCAGTTCTTC.

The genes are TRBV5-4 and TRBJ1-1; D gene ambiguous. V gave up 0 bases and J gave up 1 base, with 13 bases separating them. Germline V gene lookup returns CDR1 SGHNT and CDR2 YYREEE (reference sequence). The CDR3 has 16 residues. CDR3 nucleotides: TGTGCCAGCAGCTTGGTAGACTCTGGACGGAACACTGAAGCTTTCTTT. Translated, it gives CASSLVDSGRNTEAFF.

CDR3 DNA sequence: TGTGCCAGCTCACCACGCACGAGCTCCTACGAGCAGTACTTC. This codes for CASSPRTSSYEQYF. V and J are TRBV18 and TRBJ2-7; D uncertain. Between the trimmed V and J ends, which lost 1 base and 0 bases, there was a span of 7 bases. Germline loops: CDR1 KGHSH, CDR2 LQKENI. This CDR3 is built from 14 residues. The whole variable domain, filled in from reference TRBV18 and TRBJ2-7, reads NAGVMQNPRHLVRRRGQEARLRCSPMKGHSHVYWYRQLPEEGLKFMVYLQKENIIDESGMPKERFSAEFPKEGPSILRIQQVVRGDSAAYFCASSPRTSSYEQYFGPGTRLTVT.

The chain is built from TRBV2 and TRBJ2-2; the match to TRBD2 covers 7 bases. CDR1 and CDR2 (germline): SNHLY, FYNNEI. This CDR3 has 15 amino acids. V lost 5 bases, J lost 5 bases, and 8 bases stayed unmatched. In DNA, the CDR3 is TGTGCCAGCAGTAAACTAGCAGCGGGGACCGGGGAGCTGTTTTTT. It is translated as CASSKLAAGTGELFF.